This TCR beta chain derives from a study of cytomegalovirus exposure and HLA in healthy donors. Study summary: Genetic ancestry analysis placed about 76% of the approximately 400 donors that were genotyped in the Caucasian-associated cluster.

PCR involved 60 Vbeta and 13 Jbeta primers. Using immunoSEQ multiplex PCR, the repertoire was profiled, and TCRdb retains in-frame clones only, with some absent. The table records about 150,000 clones, more than 75% of them present only once. The junction had 3 bases not matched to a gene; V was cut back by 5 bases and J by 1 base. From germline, CDR1 is MNHNY and CDR2 SVGAGI (reference sequence). The CDR3 sequence is 16 residues long. On this clone itself: Its antigen is not known.

Study-level findings and limits: Using the classifier, cytomegalovirus status was reportedly diagnosed with high specificity and sensitivity. TCR beta sequences reportedly predicted most subjects' HLA-A and HLA-B alleles accurately.

V and J are TRBV6-6 and TRBJ2-2, with 11 bases lining up with TRBD2. This TCR was sampled from a woman aged 50 to 60 in good health and CMV-seropositive. The sample was PBMCs. In DNA, the CDR3 is TGTGCCAGCAGTCGGGGGACTAGCGGGAACACCGGGGAGCTGTTTTTT. This gives the protein CASSRGTSGNTGELFF.